These 29 T cell receptor beta chains were sequenced from one sample in a study of CD8 T cells in ankylosing spondylitis (dated by TCRdb to the late 2010s). Preparation of the library involved 5' RACE. The instrument was an Illumina HiSeq 2500. TCRdb reworked the public reads: Q25 trimming with fastp, MiXCR clone assembly, productive beta chains retained. Rows merge per CDR3 protein into single entries with the most common DNA and genes. Counted in this sample were hundreds of thousands of distinct CDR3 sequences; more than 20% of them appeared once. The ten largest clones represent 3.5% of the sample. Material: blood, either unsorted or a sorted T cell fraction (not recorded which). These receptors were obtained from a female donor with ankylosing spondylitis or in good health (not recorded which).

This clonotype was seen a handful of times. The V call is TRBV4-1, the J call TRBJ2-7; D call uncertain. Germline V gene sequence: CDR1 MGHRA, CDR2 YSYEKL. V lost 2 bases and J lost 2, with 13 bases in between. The CDR3 contains 15 residues. The CDR3 bases are TGCGCCAGCAGCCAAAGGGCGGCCCTAACCTACGAGCAGTACTTC. It yields the protein CASSQRAALTYEQYF.

The V gene is TRBV25-1, the J gene TRBJ2-1, with D perhaps TRBD1 (5 bases). This CDR3 is 14 amino acids long. CDR1 and CDR2 (germline): MGHDK, SYGVNS. V lost 6 bases and J 2 bases, leaving 11 bases between the germline ends. CDR3 region: CASRDRDAYNEQFF. The CDR3 nucleotides are TGTGCCAGCAGAGACAGAGACGCCTACAATGAGCAGTTCTTC.

In its sample, this clonotype was seen a few times. At one end the junction does not follow the germline gene, possibly because of a read error. This rearrangement joins TRBV7-2 to TRBJ1-1; a possible D gene is TRBD1 (5 bases). Per germline, CDR1 SGHTA and CDR2 FQGNSA. The CDR3 consists of 12 residues. For the CDR3, the DNA is TGTGCCAGCAGCTTAGCGCATGACAGTTTTCATTTT. This sequence encodes CASSLAHDSFHF.

The chain combines TRBV20-1 with TRBJ1-1; the D is unclear. This CDR3 comprises 12 residues. V gave up 2 bases and J gave up 0 bases, with 4 bases separating them. Germline V gene lookup returns CDR1 DFQATT and CDR2 SNEGSKA (reference sequence). DNA of the CDR3: TGCAGTGCTAGAACAATGAACACTGAAGCTTTCTTT. This gives the protein CSARTMNTEAFF.

This clonotype was recorded once. The CDR3: CASSPRGWGSYNEQFF. In DNA form, the CDR3 reads TGTGCCAGCTCTCCCAGGGGTTGGGGCTCCTACAATGAGCAGTTCTTC. The rearrangement uses TRBV18 and TRBJ2-1, with D possibly matching TRBD1 (6 bases). This CDR3 region has 16 residues. The V gene's germline CDR1 is KGHSH and CDR2 LQKENI. V was cut by 6 bases and J by 0 bases, with 15 bases left in between.

The gene calls are TRBV28 and TRBJ1-4; 7 bases agree with TRBD1. From germline, CDR1 is MDHEN and CDR2 SYDVKM. The CDR3 sequence is 13 residues long. J was trimmed by 7 bases and V by 6 bases; bases with no gene match: 5. The CDR3 DNA follows: TGTGCCAGCAGATCAGGGGGGGGTGAAAAACTGTTTTTT. Amino acid sequence: CASRSGGGEKLFF.

The rearrangement links TRBV6-5 to TRBJ2-3; 7 bases agree with TRBD2. Germline V gives CDR1 MNHEY, CDR2 SVGAGI. The CDR3 loop spans 16 amino acids. V gave up 3 bases and J gave up 3 bases; unmatched junction bases: 9. The CDR3 protein is CASSYGGEGLTDTQYF. The CDR3 DNA follows: TGTGCCAGCAGTTATGGGGGGGAGGGGTTAACAGATACGCAGTATTTT.

The chain links TRBV29-1 to TRBJ1-1; D gene unclear. CDR3 length: 12 amino acids. V dropped 8 bases and J dropped 6 bases, with 16 bases sitting between them. Germline CDR1 SQVTM, CDR2 ANQGSEA. The CDR3 coding sequence is TGCAGCTCGAGCCTCGGACGGTCTGAAGCTTTCTTT. Residues: CSSSLGRSEAFF.

At least ten counts were recorded for this clonotype. This chain uses TRBV29-1 with TRBJ1-2, with a possible D match to TRBD1 (5 bases). The CDR3 loop spans 13 amino acids. Germline values: CDR1 SQVTM, CDR2 ANQGSEA. The germline V and J ends were trimmed by 5 bases and 5 bases, with 15 bases remaining between them. The CDR3 DNA reads as TGCAGCGTTAGGCCGGATGGGGGTTATGGCTACACCTTC. It yields the protein CSVRPDGGYGYTF.

Only a few counts were recorded for this clonotype. The CDR3 DNA sequence: TGTGCCAGCAGCGGAGAGTGGGAGGAGCAGTTCTTC. The encoded protein is CASSGEWEEQFF. The V gene is TRBV7-8, the J gene TRBJ2-1; possible D gene TRBD2, 5 bases. This CDR3 comprises 12 residues. Between the trimmed V and J ends, which lost 5 bases and 10 bases, there was a span of 12 bases. Germline CDR1 reads SGHVS; CDR2 reads FQNEAQ.

This clonotype occurred many times. The chain employs TRBV29-1 and TRBJ1-5, with 7 positions matching TRBD1. The CDR3 runs to 13 residues. J lost 3 bases, V lost 5 bases, and 4 bases had no gene match. The germline V gene has CDR1 SQVTM and CDR2 ANQGSEA. CDR3 coding DNA: TGCAGCGTTCTTGGACAGGCCAATCAGCCCCAGCATTTT. Protein: CSVLGQANQPQHF. Combining the CDR3 with reference TRBV29-1 and TRBJ1-5 gives the whole variable domain SAVISQKPSRDICQRGTSLTIQCQVDSQVTMMFWYRQQPGQSLTLIATANQGSEATYESGFVIDKFPISRPNLTFSTLTVSNMSPEDSSIYLCSVLGQANQPQHFGDGTRLSIL.

There are a few counts of this clonotype. This chain uses TRBV12-3 or TRBV12-4 with TRBJ2-7; 7 nucleotides match TRBD2. The length of the CDR3 is 15 residues. Trimming cost V 2 bases and J 3 bases; bases outside gene matches: 7. Written as DNA, the CDR3 is TGTGCCAGCAGTTTATCCAGCGGGAAGTTCTACGAGCAGTACTTC. Translated: CASSLSSGKFYEQYF.

This clonotype was counted at least ten times. The chain is built from TRBV30 and TRBJ2-2, with TRBD1 identical over 9 bases. The germline V gene encodes CDR1 GTSNPN and CDR2 SVGIG (reference sequence). The CDR3 runs to 14 residues. V shed 5 bases and J 4 bases; nucleotides not matched to a gene: 5. The CDR3 DNA is TGTGCCTGGGGGACAGGGTTCGTCACCGGGGAGCTGTTTTTT. It translates to CAWGTGFVTGELFF.

There are a few counts of this clonotype. V usage is TRBV20-1 and J usage is TRBJ2-5; 7 bases are shared with TRBD2. The CDR3 is made up of 15 amino acids. CDR1 and CDR2 from the germline V gene are DFQATT and SNEGSKA (reference sequence). The V segment lost 6 bases and the J segment 2 bases; nucleotides outside the gene matches: 12. The CDR3 region is CSADPRGDNQETQYF. DNA for the CDR3: TGCAGTGCCGATCCCCGGGGGGATAATCAAGAGACCCAGTACTTC.

This sequence joins TRBV12-3 or TRBV12-4 and TRBJ1-1, with D maybe TRBD1 (5 bases). With 3 bases removed from V and 1 base from J, the gap between germline ends came to 12 bases. The CDR3 consists of 15 residues. CDR3 bases: TGTGCCAGCAGTTTTCGTCAGGGATGGAACACTGAAGCTTTCTTT. Protein product: CASSFRQGWNTEAFF.

This clonotype has more than one count but fewer than ten. The chain has TRBV6-2 or TRBV6-3 and TRBJ1-5, with D possibly matching TRBD1 (6 bases). This CDR3 contains 13 residues. Germline V CDR1 and CDR2: MNHEY, SVGEGT. Trimming left V 6 bases short and J 5 bases short, with 11 bases between. CDR3 bases: TGTGCCAGCAGGGTGGACAGAGATCAGCCCCAGCATTTT. Amino acids: CASRVDRDQPQHF.

This clonotype was seen more than once but under ten times. This chain links TRBV20-1 with TRBJ2-1, with 7 nucleotides matching TRBD2. The CDR3 has 16 amino acids. The V gene's germline CDR1 is DFQATT and CDR2 SNEGSKA (reference sequence). Germline trimming cut 6 bases from V and 4 bases from J; bases unmatched to any gene: 15. In DNA, the CDR3 is TGCAGTGCCGTAGCGGGTAGACTCGTACAATACAATGAGCAGTTCTTC. Its protein product is CSAVAGRLVQYNEQFF.

This clonotype occurred a few times. This chain uses TRBV10-3 with TRBJ2-7; 12 bases are shared with TRBD2. This CDR3 is built from 14 residues. With 9 bases clipped from V and 2 bases from J, the junction kept 5 bases outside the gene matches. The germline V gene has CDR1 ENHRY and CDR2 SYGVKD. The CDR3 nucleotides read TGTGCCATAAGACTAGCGGGAGATACCTACGAGCAGTACTTC. Its protein is CAIRLAGDTYEQYF.

This clonotype was seen a handful of times. CDR3 loop: CASSQDQVMGTYNEQFF. The CDR3 DNA follows: TGCGCCAGCAGCCAAGATCAGGTTATGGGGACATACAATGAGCAGTTCTTC. J is TRBJ2-1 and V is TRBV4-3, with D maybe TRBD1 (6 bases). The V and J ends lost 0 bases and 4 bases respectively, with 16 bases between them. The CDR3 loop spans 17 amino acids. The germline V gene encodes CDR1 LGHNA and CDR2 YSLEER.

The rearrangement links TRBV29-1 to TRBJ2-5; weak D call: TRBD2 (6 bases). The CDR3 covers 16 residues. Trimming removed 6 bases from V and 5 bases from J, with 25 bases in between. Germline values: CDR1 SQVTM, CDR2 ANQGSEA. CDR3 protein: CSVVPEPRGFVETQYF. CDR3 nucleotide sequence: TGCAGCGTCGTCCCTGAGCCCCGGGGGTTCGTGGAGACCCAGTACTTC. The complete variable domain, with remaining parts taken from reference TRBV29-1 and TRBJ2-5, reads SAVISQKPSRDICQRGTSLTIQCQVDSQVTMMFWYRQQPGQSLTLIATANQGSEATYESGFVIDKFPISRPNLTFSTLTVSNMSPEDSSIYLCSVVPEPRGFVETQYFGPGTRLLVL.

The chain links TRBV7-2 to TRBJ2-3, with D possibly matching TRBD2 (6 bases). Germline CDR1 reads SGHTA; CDR2 reads FQGNSA. The CDR3 loop spans 15 amino acids. Between the trimmed V and J ends, which lost 4 bases and 2 bases, there was a span of 13 bases. The CDR3 DNA follows: TGTGCCAGCAGCTCCGTGGGCGGGATCACAGATACGCAGTATTTT. Translating it yields CASSSVGGITDTQYF.

The rearrangement links TRBV6-1 to TRBJ1-2; a weak D match, TRBD1 (6 bases). The CDR3 sequence is 15 residues long. Germline CDR1 reads MNHNS; CDR2 reads SASEGT. The germline V and J ends were trimmed by 5 bases and 6 bases, with 19 bases remaining between them. The CDR3 DNA reads TGTGCCAGCAGTCCCCTCTGGACAGCGTGGCATGGCTACACCTTC. Translated: CASSPLWTAWHGYTF.

This sequence joins TRBV3-1 and TRBJ2-3; D may correspond to TRBD1 or TRBD2 (5 bases each). V lost 1 base and J lost 7, with 18 bases in between. The CDR3 contains 16 residues. Germline CDR1 and CDR2: LGHDT and YNNKEL (reference sequence). In DNA, the CDR3 is TGTGCCAGCAGCCAAGCGAGGGGACGGCTGGGAAATACGCAGTATTTT. Amino acid sequence: CASSQARGRLGNTQYF.

The chain has TRBV13 and TRBJ2-1; TRBD2 matches at 7 bases. V shed 7 bases, J shed 12 bases, and the junction held 15 bases outside the gene matches. CDR1 PRHDT and CDR2 FYEKMQ come from the germline V gene (reference sequence). CDR3 length: 14 residues. The CDR3 loop is CASTPTSTDLAQFF. The CDR3 bases are TGTGCCAGCACCCCGACTAGCACAGATCTCGCGCAGTTCTTC.

This clonotype has more than one count but fewer than ten. The genes are TRBV2 and TRBJ2-2; D is uncertain. The CDR3 is 14 amino acids. CDR1 and CDR2 (germline): SNHLY, FYNNEI. V was pared by 6 bases and J by 0 bases, with 8 bases between. The CDR3 protein is CASSKTTNTGELFF. CDR3 in DNA: TGTGCCAGCAGCAAGACAACGAACACCGGGGAGCTGTTTTTT. Full variable domain (missing parts from reference TRBV2 and TRBJ2-2): EPEVTQTPSHQVTQMGQEVILRCVPISNHLYFYWYRQILGQKVEFLVSFYNNEISEKSEIFDDQFSVERPDGSNFTLKIRSTKLEDSAMYFCASSKTTNTGELFFGEGSRLTVL.

The chain recombines TRBV5-6 with TRBJ2-3; tentative D call: TRBD2 (5 bases). Deletions cut 6 bases from V and 6 bases from J, with 14 bases between. There are 13 residues in the CDR3. Germline V lookup: CDR1 SGHDT, CDR2 YYEEEE. The DNA of the CDR3 is TGTGCCAGCACCGCGGACCGAGGGGATACGCAGTATTTT. Its protein product is CASTADRGDTQYF.

Many counts were recorded for this clonotype. V usage is TRBV29-1 and J usage is TRBJ1-1; D gene unclear. The CDR3 runs 12 residues. Per the germline V gene, CDR1 is SQVTM and CDR2 is ANQGSEA. The germline V and J ends were trimmed by 7 bases and 1 base, with 10 bases remaining between them. The CDR3 sequence is CSARRGNTEAFF. CDR3 DNA: TGCAGCGCACGAAGAGGGAACACTGAAGCTTTCTTT. The whole variable domain, filled in from reference TRBV29-1 and TRBJ1-1, reads SAVISQKPSRDICQRGTSLTIQCQVDSQVTMMFWYRQQPGQSLTLIATANQGSEATYESGFVIDKFPISRPNLTFSTLTVSNMSPEDSSIYLCSARRGNTEAFFGQGTRLTVV.

This clonotype was detected only a few times. V gene TRBV19 combines with J gene TRBJ1-5; D may be TRBD1 (6 bases). With 2 bases removed from V and 4 bases from J, the gap between germline ends came to 18 bases. This CDR3 contains 17 residues. Germline V gene sequence: CDR1 LNHDA, CDR2 SQIVND (reference sequence). In DNA, the CDR3 is TGTGCCAGTAGTATAACTCCCACCGGGACACTTAATCAGCCCCAGCATTTT. Encoded protein: CASSITPTGTLNQPQHF. The whole variable domain, filled in from reference TRBV19 and TRBJ1-5, reads DGGITQSPKYLFRKEGQNVTLSCEQNLNHDAMYWYRQDPGQGLRLIYYSQIVNDFQKGDIAEGYSVSREKKESFPLTVTSAQKNPTAFYLCASSITPTGTLNQPQHFGDGTRLSIL.

This clonotype was seen a few times. As DNA, the CDR3 is TGCGCCAGCAATCGAGTTAGCGCGATCACCGGGGAGCTGTTTTTT. Protein sequence: CASNRVSAITGELFF. The V gene is TRBV5-1, the J gene TRBJ2-2; perhaps TRBD2 as D (5 bases). V was trimmed by 6 bases and J by 4 bases, leaving 16 bases between them. Per the germline V gene, CDR1 is SGHRS and CDR2 is YFSETQ. The CDR3 is made up of 15 amino acids.